This TCR beta chain was profiled in a study of blood T cell repertoires in COVID-19. Source study methods: Estimated nucleated cell counts came from reference gene primer amplification. Clones were read by immunoSEQ multiplex PCR, and TCRdb kept only the in-frame ones, dropping some. V and J calls plus clone size are reproduced from that table; the DNA served to infer D and trimming. The sample has about 440,000 clones, 90% seen once; the top ten hold approximately 0.65%. The CDR3 contains 17 residues. CDR1 is SGHRS, CDR2 YFSETQ, per germline. The junction had 11 bases not matched to a gene; V was cut back by 4 bases and J by 1 base.

The TCR originated in a young man who had recovered from COVID-19. Sequencing was performed on PBMCs or T cells enriched from blood (not recorded which). The genes are TRBV5-1 and TRBJ1-2; 9 nucleotides agree with TRBD1. CDR3 DNA: TGCGCCAGCAGCCCACCCCGGGACAGGGTTGGTAACTATGGCTACACCTTC. Residues: CASSPPRDRVGNYGYTF.